A single sample gave rise to the 21 T cell receptor beta chains below, sequenced in a study of blood T cell repertoires in COVID-19. The assay was immunoSEQ multiplex PCR, and TCRdb's table has in-frame clones only and misses some. The profile shows 250,000 or so clones, around 93% of them singletons. The sequencing sample was made of PBMCs or T cells enriched from blood (not recorded which). These receptors came from a man aged 35 to 55 who had been exposed to COVID-19.

The chain has TRBV2 and TRBJ2-7, with a tentative D call TRBD2 (5 bases). Trimming took off 3 bases at V and 8 bases at J, with 29 bases between the two ends. The CDR3 is 18 amino acids. Germline V lookup: CDR1 SNHLY, CDR2 FYNNEI. CDR3 sequence (DNA): TGTGCCAGCAGTGAGTTGAAACCACTACTAGGCCTCTCTGGGAAGCAGTACTTC. Translation: CASSELKPLLGLSGKQYF.

The rearrangement joins TRBV28 to TRBJ2-3; 7 positions agree with TRBD2. This CDR3 is 13 amino acids long. Trimming removed 6 bases from V and 2 bases from J; junction bases left unmatched: 2. Germline CDR1 reads MDHEN; CDR2 reads SYDVKM. The CDR3 DNA reads as TGTGCCAGCAGCGGGAGGAACACAGATACGCAGTATTTT. The encoded protein is CASSGRNTDTQYF.

The chain has TRBV29-1 and TRBJ1-2, with 10 bases aligning to TRBD1. CDR1 is SQVTM, CDR2 ANQGSEA, per germline. The CDR3 runs to 14 residues. The J segment lost 8 bases and the V segment lost 6 bases, leaving 12 bases of the junction unmatched. Here the CDR3 DNA reads TGCAGCGTCGTGGGACAGGGGCCCTCTTGGGGCTACACCTTC. Protein: CSVVGQGPSWGYTF.

V usage is TRBV7-9 and J usage is TRBJ1-1, with D possibly matching TRBD1 (5 bases). Trimming took 0 bases from V and 2 from J, leaving 13 bases between them. Germline loops: CDR1 SEHNR, CDR2 FQNEAQ (reference sequence). The CDR3 loop spans 16 amino acids. This CDR3 is CASSLAGLDTNTEAFF. CDR3 bases: TGTGCCAGCAGCTTAGCGGGATTGGACACAAACACTGAAGCTTTCTTT.

The rearrangement uses TRBV9 and TRBJ2-2; 7 bases fit TRBD2. The CDR3 consists of 16 residues. V was clipped by 0 bases and J by 4 bases; unmatched bases: 6. Germline V lookup: CDR1 SGDLS, CDR2 YYNGEE. CDR3 residues: CASSVASGGVTGELFF. The CDR3 DNA sequence: TGTGCCAGCAGCGTAGCTAGCGGAGGGGTCACCGGGGAGCTGTTTTTT.

The genes are TRBV12-5 and TRBJ1-2; the D is unclear. Germline V CDR1 and CDR2: LGHNT, FRNRAP. The V gene lost 5 bases and the J gene lost 7 bases, with 23 bases spanning the gap. The CDR3 contains 16 residues. CDR3 bases: TGTGCTAGTGGTCCGCGACCGTTCTACCCGGAGGCTGGCTACACCTTC. Amino acids: CASGPRPFYPEAGYTF.

The chain has TRBV2 and TRBJ2-7; 9 bases match TRBD1. Germline CDR1 reads SNHLY; CDR2 reads FYNNEI. The CDR3 length is 16 residues. V dropped 2 bases and J dropped 2; count of bases not matched to a gene: 7. CDR3 residues: CASSEIGQGFPYEQYF. Written as DNA, the CDR3 is TGTGCCAGCAGTGAAATAGGACAGGGGTTTCCCTACGAGCAGTACTTC.

The chain joins TRBV5-1 to TRBJ2-1, with D possibly being TRBD2 (6 bases). CDR3 length equals 14 residues. V lost 2 bases and J 4 bases, leaving 10 bases between the germline ends. The germline gives CDR1 SGHRS, CDR2 YFSETQ. The CDR3 DNA sequence: TGCGCCAGCAGCTTACCTAGCGCATACAATGAGCAGTTCTTC. Amino acid sequence: CASSLPSAYNEQFF.

The chain combines TRBV9 with TRBJ2-1; weak D call: TRBD2 (6 bases). V was trimmed by 0 bases and J by 4 bases, leaving 8 bases between them. Germline values: CDR1 SGDLS, CDR2 YYNGEE. CDR3 length equals 14 residues. CDR3 residues: CASSVEEGYNEQFF. The DNA for the CDR3 is TGTGCCAGCAGCGTAGAGGAGGGGTACAATGAGCAGTTCTTC.

This chain uses TRBV28 with TRBJ2-4; 9 bases are shared with TRBD1. J was trimmed by 8 bases and V by 1 base; bases with no gene match: 6. The CDR3 sequence is 15 residues long. Germline CDR1 is MDHEN and CDR2 is SYDVKM. The CDR3 loop is CASSLLDRGLDIQYF. CDR3 nucleotide sequence: TGTGCCAGCAGTTTATTGGACAGGGGCTTGGACATTCAGTACTTC.

This sequence joins TRBV29-1 and TRBJ1-2, with D possibly being TRBD1 (5 bases). The germline CDR1 and CDR2 sequences are SQVTM and ANQGSEA. V was cut by 3 bases and J by 2 bases, with 10 bases left in between. CDR3 length: 13 residues. The CDR3 is CSVDGGENYGYTF. CDR3 DNA: TGCAGCGTTGATGGGGGGGAGAACTATGGCTACACCTTC.

This chain links TRBV5-1 with TRBJ2-2; D not resolved. The CDR3 is made up of 16 amino acids. CDR1 is SGHRS and CDR2 is YFSETQ in the germline V gene. With 0 bases removed from V and 3 bases from J, the gap between germline ends came to 12 bases. Here the CDR3 DNA reads TGCGCCAGCAGCTTGGAAGTTCAAGCATACACCGGGGAGCTGTTTTTT. This encodes CASSLEVQAYTGELFF.

Comment on this clone: Other DNA sequences within the sample encode an identical CDR3. The rearrangement uses TRBV28 and TRBJ2-7; tentatively, D is TRBD2 (6 bases). This CDR3 contains 12 residues. Germline assignment: CDR1 MDHEN and CDR2 SYDVKM. V was pared by 2 bases and J by 5 bases, with 7 bases between. The CDR3 region has the DNA TGTGCCAGCAGTTTACAGCGGGACGAGCAGTACTTC. This codes for CASSLQRDEQYF.

About this clone itself: This clone may be a read error of a much larger clone one base away. The chain combines TRBV28 with TRBJ2-1; a possible D gene is TRBD2 (7 bases). CDR1 is MDHEN and CDR2 is SYDVKM in the germline V gene. The CDR3 length is 13 residues. The V end was cut by 5 bases, the J end by 5 bases, with 10 bases between. CDR3 amino acids: CASSERDNNEQFF. The CDR3 coding sequence is TGTGCCAGCAGTGAGCGGGACAACAATGAGCAGTTCTTC.

In this sample, this clone turned up once. The rearrangement joins TRBV19 to TRBJ2-1, with 9 bases lining up with TRBD2. V gave up 8 bases and J gave up 14 bases; unmatched junction bases: 13. The CDR3 consists of 13 residues. Germline values: CDR1 LNHDA, CDR2 SQIVND (reference sequence). The CDR3 protein is CASQSHIAGVEFF. The CDR3 DNA is TGTGCCAGTCAATCTCACATAGCGGGAGTAGAGTTCTTC.

This clone was seen more than once but under ten times. This chain links TRBV19 with TRBJ1-2, with TRBD1 identical over 10 bases. The V gene's germline CDR1 is LNHDA and CDR2 SQIVND (reference sequence). This CDR3 region has 15 residues. After removal of 3 bases from V and 6 bases from J, the junction contained 7 bases not matched to a gene. The DNA of the CDR3 is TGTGCCAGTAGTATGGGACAGGGGATGAAGAATGGCTACACCTTC. Translated: CASSMGQGMKNGYTF.

This sequence joins TRBV7-9 and TRBJ2-3; 9 bases match TRBD2. Germline assignment: CDR1 SEHNR and CDR2 FQNEAQ (reference sequence). V shed 2 bases, J shed 5 bases, and the junction held 8 bases outside the gene matches. The CDR3 contains 16 residues. This CDR3 reads CASSLTGGRAVDTQYF. The CDR3 coding sequence is TGTGCCAGCAGCTTAACCGGCGGGAGGGCGGTAGATACGCAGTATTTT. Together with reference TRBV7-9 and TRBJ2-3, the CDR3 gives the full variable domain: DTGVSQNPRHKITKRGQNVTFRCDPISEHNRLYWYRQTLGQGPEFLTYFQNEAQLEKSRLLSDRFSAERPKGSFSTLEIQRTEQGDSAMYLCASSLTGGRAVDTQYFGPGTRLTVL.

This clone was seen a handful of times. This chain links TRBV28 with TRBJ2-2, with a possible D match to TRBD2 (6 bases). The CDR3 runs to 14 residues. Germline V CDR1 and CDR2: MDHEN, SYDVKM. V lost 3 bases and J lost 5, with 10 bases in between. The DNA of the CDR3 is TGTGCCAGCAGTTTTCAGGGAGGAACCGGGGAGCTGTTTTTT. It yields the protein CASSFQGGTGELFF.

The chain links TRBV19 to TRBJ1-3; D is unresolved. CDR3 length: 16 amino acids. CDR1 LNHDA and CDR2 SQIVND come from the germline V gene (reference sequence). V gave up 7 bases and J gave up 5 bases, with 21 bases separating them. The CDR3 is CASTPSTVTWRNTIYF. The DNA of the CDR3 is TGTGCCAGTACCCCTTCCACAGTTACCTGGAGAAACACCATATATTTT.

The CDR3 region is CASSRDSDFEAFF. The DNA of the CDR3 is TGTGCCAGCTCAAGGGACAGCGACTTTGAAGCTTTCTTT. This rearrangement joins TRBV18 to TRBJ1-1; TRBD1 agrees at 7 bases. With 5 bases clipped from V and 7 bases from J, the junction kept 7 bases outside the gene matches. The CDR3 sequence is 13 residues long. Germline V lookup: CDR1 KGHSH, CDR2 LQKENI.

This chain connects TRBV7-2 to TRBJ1-3; a possible D gene is TRBD1 (6 bases). The CDR3 is 13 amino acids. Trimming pared 5 bases from V and 4 bases from J, leaving 9 bases between. Germline CDR1 reads SGHTA; CDR2 reads FQGNSA. The CDR3 coding sequence is TGTGCCAGCAGCCCAGGACAGGGAAACACCATATATTTT. Amino acids: CASSPGQGNTIYF.